This entry describes one T cell receptor (beta chain). This clonotype was counted a single time. There is no known antigen for this receptor. Base qualities are not provided; no much larger clone lies one nucleotide away. One read amounts to weak evidence. The data were obtained in a study of T cell repertoires in cytomegalovirus infection (dated by TCRdb to the late 2010s). Background for the entire study: Donor HLA type was relevant to the analysis, as public TCR beta signatures indicated carriage of CMV infection together with the matching HLA type.

The run used an Illumina HiSeq 1500. In-frame beta chains were kept once TCRdb had trimmed the public reads at Q25 with fastp and called clones with MiXCR. CDR3 protein sequences are deduplicated, and each keeps its most common genes and DNA. For this sample there are fewer than 700,000 distinct CDR3 sequences; 20% to 25% appear just once. The biggest ten clones account for approximately 8.2% of the sample. What the authors observed across the whole study: The ex vivo response was dominated by HLA-C-restricted CMV-specific TCR beta clonotypes, and the single most frequent clonotype in two of eight donors was supplied by these HLA-C-restricted clonotypes. In both this cohort and an independent roughly 330-donor cohort, the cumulative frequency of public TCR beta family members distinguished carriers of CMV infection plus the relevant HLA type.

The germline V gene provides CDR1 KGHSH and CDR2 LQKENI. V loses 4 bases at its end and J loses 0 bases; junction bases beyond the gene matches: 9. The cysteine opens and the phenylalanine closes a CDR3 of 17 amino acids. The kept DNA is CDR3 alone, 51 bases in frame from the first base. The rearrangement joined TRBV18 to TRBJ2-1, and 7 bases in between align with TRBD1. The receptor comes from a human donor in good health (CMV status not recorded). Some clones in this sample may be carry-over from other donors' samples. Specimen: CD8+ T cells from PBMCs. CDR3 reads: CASSRAGTASSYNEQFF. The DNA sequence reads TGTGCCAGCTCACGCGCCGGGACAGCGAGCTCCTACAATGAGCAGTTCTTC.